These 16 T cell receptor beta chains were sequenced from one sample in a study of shared clonotypes between healthy human individuals. CD8 cells regarded as naive lacked CD45RO, were positively chosen for CCR7, and omitted terminally differentiated effector memory CD45RA+ cells. TCRdb's table, derived via immunoSEQ multiplex PCR, lists solely in-frame clones and lacks some. The sample yields millions of clones, about 95% seen once. The sample comprised naive CD8+ T cells sorted from blood. The receptors come from a man aged 18 to 30 in good health.

The chain combines TRBV10-1 with TRBJ2-3; 12 bases are shared with TRBD2. The CDR3 sequence is 15 residues long. The germline V gene encodes CDR1 WNHNN and CDR2 SYGVQD (reference sequence). The junction had 3 bases not matched to a gene; V was cut back by 4 bases and J by 4 bases. The CDR3 region is CASSGLAGEADTQYF. The DNA of the CDR3 is TGCGCCAGCAGTGGACTAGCGGGAGAGGCAGATACGCAGTATTTT.

The gene calls are TRBV29-1 and TRBJ1-2; no definite D call. Trimming took off 3 bases at V and 1 base at J, with 15 bases between the two ends. Germline CDR1 reads SQVTM; CDR2 reads ANQGSEA. The CDR3 extends over 15 amino acids. The CDR3 spells CSVDKWVDGNYGYTF. The CDR3 coding sequence is TGCAGCGTTGATAAATGGGTGGACGGTAACTATGGCTACACCTTC.

Remarks on this clone: In the same sample, other DNA sequences code for this CDR3. The rearrangement links TRBV13 to TRBJ2-7, with 11 bases lining up with TRBD2. With V trimmed by 3 bases and J by 2 bases, 0 bases remained unmatched. In germline, CDR1 is PRHDT, CDR2 FYEKMQ (reference sequence). This CDR3 has 14 amino acids. In nucleotides, the CDR3 is TGTGCCAGCAGCTTGGGACTAGCGGCCTACGAGCAGTACTTC. It is translated as CASSLGLAAYEQYF.

V usage is TRBV28 and J usage is TRBJ2-5; no clear D gene. Germline values: CDR1 MDHEN, CDR2 SYDVKM. V lost 3 bases to trimming and J lost 4 bases, with 6 bases between them. The CDR3 runs 12 residues. This CDR3 reads CASSFALETQYF. The CDR3 DNA is TGTGCCAGCAGTTTCGCCCTAGAGACCCAGTACTTC.

The chain joins TRBV19 to TRBJ2-5; D unresolved. This CDR3 is built from 14 residues. Between the trimmed V and J ends, which lost 0 bases and 3 bases, there was a span of 8 bases. Looked up from germline, CDR1 is LNHDA and CDR2 is SQIVND (reference sequence). DNA of the CDR3: TGTGCCAGTAGTATAGATCTGGAAAAAGAGACCCAGTACTTC. This sequence encodes CASSIDLEKETQYF. Together with reference TRBV19 and TRBJ2-5, the CDR3 gives the full variable domain: DGGITQSPKYLFRKEGQNVTLSCEQNLNHDAMYWYRQDPGQGLRLIYYSQIVNDFQKGDIAEGYSVSREKKESFPLTVTSAQKNPTAFYLCASSIDLEKETQYFGPGTRLLVL.

V usage is TRBV6-1 and J usage is TRBJ2-7, with D perhaps TRBD2 (7 bases). The CDR3 loop spans 18 amino acids. V lost 2 bases and J lost 6, with 26 bases in between. Germline loops: CDR1 MNHNS, CDR2 SASEGT. The CDR3 DNA reads as TGTGCCAGCAGTGAAATTCCTAGGTGGGGGGGCGAAGAGGGCGAGCAGTACTTC. This gives the protein CASSEIPRWGGEEGEQYF.

The J gene is TRBJ2-7, the V gene TRBV27, with TRBD2 identical over 8 bases. Trimming removed 5 bases from V and 2 bases from J; junction bases left unmatched: 8. The CDR3 spans 15 residues. Germline V gene data show CDR1 as MNHEY and CDR2 as SMNVEV (reference sequence). CDR3 DNA: TGTGCCAGCAGTAAACTTAGCGGGGCCACCTACGAGCAGTACTTC. Protein sequence: CASSKLSGATYEQYF.

J is TRBJ2-3 and V is TRBV11-2; the match to TRBD2 covers 8 bases. Germline V gene lookup returns CDR1 SGHAT and CDR2 FQNNGV. V trimming: 4 bases; J trimming: 0 bases; junction bases outside the gene matches: 15. The CDR3 is made up of 19 amino acids. The CDR3 DNA sequence: TGTGCCAGCAGCTCCGGACTAGCTGGGATCGGGATCAGCACAGATACGCAGTATTTT. Its protein is CASSSGLAGIGISTDTQYF.

Comments on this clone: Other nucleotide sequences from this sample produce the same CDR3. V and J are TRBV6-5 and TRBJ2-7, with 7 bases matching TRBD1. Germline V gives CDR1 MNHEY, CDR2 SVGAGI. The CDR3 length is 14 residues. The junction had 4 bases not matched to a gene; V was cut back by 2 bases and J by 3 bases. CDR3 in DNA: TGTGCCAGCAGTTACGAGGGGGCGGGCTACGAGCAGTACTTC. Its protein product is CASSYEGAGYEQYF.

This chain connects TRBV27 to TRBJ2-3; D is uncertain. Deletions cut 10 bases from V and 2 bases from J, with 13 bases between. Germline V gives CDR1 MNHEY, CDR2 SMNVEV (reference sequence). The CDR3 has 13 amino acids. For the CDR3, the DNA is TGTGCCACCTCCGACAAATCCACAGATACGCAGTATTTT. Translated: CATSDKSTDTQYF.

The chain uses TRBV19 and TRBJ2-7, with 9 bases identical to TRBD2. The V gene end was trimmed by 3 bases and the J gene end by 4 bases; junction bases not matched to a gene: 7. The length of the CDR3 is 15 residues. Germline V gene lookup returns CDR1 LNHDA and CDR2 SQIVND (reference sequence). CDR3: CASSIFLAGIYEQYF. CDR3 sequence (DNA): TGTGCCAGTAGTATTTTCCTAGCGGGGATATACGAGCAGTACTTC.

This chain uses TRBV7-9 with TRBJ1-4, with D possibly matching TRBD1 (6 bases). Germline-derived CDR1 and CDR2 are SEHNR and FQNEAQ (reference sequence). The CDR3 has 16 amino acids. Trimming removed 5 bases from V and 1 base from J, with 14 bases in between. CDR3 sequence (DNA): TGTGCCAGCAGCACCGGACAGATAGGAACTAATGAAAAACTGTTTTTT. Translation: CASSTGQIGTNEKLFF.

The chain has TRBV5-4 and TRBJ2-5, with 13 bases lining up with TRBD2. J was trimmed by 0 bases and V by 5 bases; bases with no gene match: 13. The CDR3 is 19 residues long. Germline V gene lookup returns CDR1 SGHNT and CDR2 YYREEE (reference sequence). The CDR3 reads CASRGLAGVSDRNQETQYF. CDR3 in DNA: TGTGCCAGCAGAGGACTAGCGGGAGTTTCAGACCGAAACCAAGAGACCCAGTACTTC. The variable domain in full, completed from reference TRBV5-4 and TRBJ2-5, reads ETGVTQSPTHLIKTRGQQVTLRCSSQSGHNTVSWYQQALGQGPQFIFQYYREEENGRGNFPPRFSGLQFPNYSSELNVNALELDDSALYLCASRGLAGVSDRNQETQYFGPGTRLLVL.

The chain joins TRBV14 to TRBJ2-3; D gene unclear. The CDR3 has 13 residues. V was pared by 4 bases and J by 3 bases, with 8 bases between. Looked up from germline, CDR1 is SGHDN and CDR2 is FVKESK. CDR3 coding DNA: TGTGCCAGCAGCCCAAGTGGTACAGATACGCAGTATTTT. Residues: CASSPSGTDTQYF.

The chain uses TRBV9 and TRBJ1-4; D is uncertain. The CDR3 is 15 amino acids. Trimming removed 2 bases from V and 3 bases from J, with 11 bases in between. Germline CDR1 and CDR2: SGDLS and YYNGEE. CDR3 amino acids: CASSVLARPNEKLFF. The CDR3 nucleotides read TGTGCCAGCAGCGTTTTGGCCCGCCCTAATGAAAAACTGTTTTTT.

The chain carries TRBV29-1 and TRBJ2-7; the match to TRBD2 covers 8 bases. Trimming removed 7 bases from V and 0 bases from J; junction bases left unmatched: 8. The V gene's germline CDR1 is SQVTM and CDR2 ANQGSEA. CDR3 length: 14 amino acids. CDR3 coding DNA: TGCAGCGCGGGGGGGGCCTCCTCCTCCTACGAGCAGTACTTC. Translated, it gives CSAGGASSSYEQYF.